This T cell receptor (beta chain) appears in the sequencing data of a study of blood T cell repertoires in COVID-19. All recovered Cohort 3 donors got two negative PCRs, got clearance, or saw symptom resolution. As handled by the study authors: How many nucleated cells were present was estimated from reference gene primer amplification. Clones were sequenced by immunoSEQ multiplex PCR, and TCRdb holds only the in-frame ones, with some missing. The V and J calls and clone size come from that table; D and trimming were worked out from the DNA. Among some 270,000 clones, more than 65% were seen once, and the ten largest hold about 3.5%. V was clipped by 5 bases and J by 2 bases, with 6 bases between them. Germline V gene data show CDR1 as MDHEN and CDR2 as SYDVKM. The CDR3 covers 12 residues.

The sequenced sample consisted of PBMCs or T cells enriched from blood (not recorded which). V is TRBV28 and J is TRBJ1-2, with D maybe TRBD1 (6 bases). The TCR originated in a man aged 50 to 60 who had recovered from COVID-19. CDR3 sequence: CASSQGNYGYTF. The DNA of the CDR3 is TGTGCCAGCAGTCAGGGGAACTATGGCTACACCTTC.